The 7 T cell receptor beta chains in this list originate from one sample, sequenced in a study of vaccination and CD4 T cells after COVID-19. The treatment: approximately 11-day PBMC culture with coronavirus spike peptide pools or control peptides (ViraFEST assay). Gathering of the CD4+ T cells, from the unexposed donor, took place before the COVID-19 pandemic (2011-2018). The Oncomine TCR Beta short-read assay sequenced DNA from cultured CD4+ T cells. MiXCR, run by TCRdb on the PCR reads, gives a single entry per CDR3 protein. Here the sample spans just over 8,500 distinct CDR3 sequences, about 45% being singletons. Their specific antigens are unknown. The sequencing sample was made of CD4+ T cells from blood, cultured in vitro. These receptors were taken from a human donor in good health.

This clonotype was seen only a few times. The V call is TRBV10-3, the J call TRBJ1-1; D ambiguous. V lost 8 bases to trimming and J lost 3 bases, with 13 bases between them. The CDR3 is made up of 13 amino acids. Germline-derived CDR1 and CDR2 are ENHRY and SYGVKD. CDR3 residues: CAIRWLEDTEAFF. For the CDR3, the DNA is TGTGCCATCCGATGGTTAGAGGACACTGAAGCTTTCTTT.

This CDR3 reads CASSLWGQENIQYF. CDR3 coding DNA: TGTGCCAGCAGCTTATGGGGACAGGAGAACATTCAGTACTTC. The V gene is TRBV5-5, the J gene TRBJ2-4, with 8 bases aligning to TRBD1. With 2 bases clipped from V and 7 bases from J, the junction kept 5 bases outside the gene matches. The length of the CDR3 is 14 residues. CDR1 SGHKS and CDR2 YYEKEE come from the germline V gene (reference sequence).

The chain employs TRBV7-6 and TRBJ1-5, with TRBD1 as a possible D gene (6 bases). The V gene's germline CDR1 is SGHVS and CDR2 FNYEAQ. The V gene lost 5 bases and the J gene lost 0 bases, with 17 bases spanning the gap. This CDR3 contains 17 residues. The CDR3 spells CASSQGRAGRSNQPQHF. Here the CDR3 DNA reads TGTGCCAGCAGCCAGGGGAGGGCCGGGCGTAGCAATCAGCCCCAGCATTTT.

The chain has TRBV20-1 and TRBJ1-5; D not resolved. V lost 6 bases and J 11 bases, leaving 17 bases between the germline ends. The germline V gene encodes CDR1 DFQATT and CDR2 SNEGSKA (reference sequence). CDR3 size: 12 residues. The CDR3 coding sequence is TGCAGTGCCCTTCGGCCGGAGTCGACCCAGCATTTT. Its protein is CSALRPESTQHF.

This clonotype was picked up a small number of times. The chain uses TRBV5-8 and TRBJ1-5, with D unresolved. The CDR3 length is 13 residues. Per germline, CDR1 SGHTS and CDR2 YDEGEE. Trimming cost V 6 bases and J 6 bases, with 13 bases left between them. CDR3 in amino acids: CASIQSLSQPQHF. In DNA, the CDR3 is TGTGCCAGCATCCAGTCGTTAAGTCAGCCCCAGCATTTT.

This clonotype was counted only a few times. This rearrangement joins TRBV7-2 to TRBJ2-7; TRBD1 is a possible D gene (5 bases). Germline CDR1 and CDR2: SGHTA and FQGNSA. Trimming took off 2 bases at V and 5 bases at J, with 13 bases between the two ends. The CDR3 loop spans 14 amino acids. CDR3 loop: CASSLSQGSNEQYF. The DNA for the CDR3 is TGTGCCAGCAGCTTATCTCAGGGTTCCAACGAGCAGTACTTC.

The V gene is TRBV20-1, the J gene TRBJ2-7; either TRBD1 or TRBD2 may fit D (6 bases each). V gave up 6 bases and J gave up 0 bases, with 15 bases separating them. The germline V gene encodes CDR1 DFQATT and CDR2 SNEGSKA (reference sequence). CDR3 length: 14 amino acids. The CDR3 DNA follows: TGCAGTGCCACAATGGGGGGCTCCTCCTACGAGCAGTACTTC. Protein: CSATMGGSSYEQYF.